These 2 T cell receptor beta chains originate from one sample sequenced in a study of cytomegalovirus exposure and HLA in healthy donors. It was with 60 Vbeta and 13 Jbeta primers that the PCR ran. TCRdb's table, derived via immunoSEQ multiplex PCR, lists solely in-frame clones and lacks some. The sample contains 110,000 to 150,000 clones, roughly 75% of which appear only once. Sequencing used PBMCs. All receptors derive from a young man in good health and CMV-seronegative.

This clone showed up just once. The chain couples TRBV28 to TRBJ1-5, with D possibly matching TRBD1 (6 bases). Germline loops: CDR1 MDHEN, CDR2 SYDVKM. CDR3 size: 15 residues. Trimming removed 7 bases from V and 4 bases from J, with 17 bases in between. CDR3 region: CASTIQGWNNQPQHF. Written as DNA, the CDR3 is TGTGCCAGCACTATACAGGGCTGGAATAATCAGCCCCAGCATTTT.

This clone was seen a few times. CDR3 in amino acids: CASSHQGKLFF. The CDR3 nucleotides are TGCGCCAGCAGCCACCAGGGGAAACTGTTTTTT. The V gene is TRBV4-1, the J gene TRBJ1-4; maybe TRBD1 (6 bases). The CDR3 totals 11 residues. V was cut by 3 bases and J by 11 bases, with 7 bases left in between. CDR1 and CDR2 from the germline V gene are MGHRA and YSYEKL.